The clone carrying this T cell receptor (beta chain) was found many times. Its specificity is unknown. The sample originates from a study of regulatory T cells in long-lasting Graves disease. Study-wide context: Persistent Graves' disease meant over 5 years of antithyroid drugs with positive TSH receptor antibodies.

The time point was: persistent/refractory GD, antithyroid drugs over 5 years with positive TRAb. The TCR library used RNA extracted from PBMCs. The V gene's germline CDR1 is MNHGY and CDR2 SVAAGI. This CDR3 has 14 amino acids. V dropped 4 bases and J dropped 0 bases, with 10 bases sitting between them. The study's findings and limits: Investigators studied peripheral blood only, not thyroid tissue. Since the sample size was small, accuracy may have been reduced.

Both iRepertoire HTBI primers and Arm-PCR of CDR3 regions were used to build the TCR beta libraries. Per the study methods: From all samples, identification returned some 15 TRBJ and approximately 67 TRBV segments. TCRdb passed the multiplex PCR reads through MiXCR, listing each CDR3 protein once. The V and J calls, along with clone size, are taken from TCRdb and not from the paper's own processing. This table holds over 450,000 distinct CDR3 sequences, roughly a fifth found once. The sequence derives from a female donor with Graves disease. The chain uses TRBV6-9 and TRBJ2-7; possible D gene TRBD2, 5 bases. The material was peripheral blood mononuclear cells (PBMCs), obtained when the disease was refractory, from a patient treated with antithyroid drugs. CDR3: CASSFRAVSYEQYF. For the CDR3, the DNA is TGTGCCAGCAGTTTCCGAGCGGTCTCCTACGAGCAGTACTTC.